This TCR beta chain was sequenced during a study of OX40 agonist ivuxolimab in advanced cancers. Across the whole study: Participants, 82.7% male, averaged about 56 years of age, ranging from roughly 20 to 80. Points from the study as a whole: Several nonresponders also turned out to have low normalized T-cell clonal expansion. Partial responders at 0.1-3.0 mg/kg showed near-lowest clonal expansion.

As for this clone: Its target is unknown.

Only in-frame clones appear in the TCRdb table, and some are missing; sequencing was by immunoSEQ multiplex PCR. Found here are 87,000 or so clones, about 85% of them singletons; the top ten hold approximately 4.2%. Germline V gives CDR1 KGHSH, CDR2 LQKENI. This CDR3 spans 14 amino acids. V dropped 2 bases and J dropped 8; count of bases not matched to a gene: 8. This TCR derives from an adult with an advanced solid tumor such as melanoma, head and neck, liver or kidney cancer. The rearrangement links TRBV18 to TRBJ1-2; TRBD1 matches 7 bases. This material consisted of CD4+ or CD8+ T cells sorted from blood, taken in a trial of the OX40 agonist ivuxolimab. The DNA of the CDR3 is TGTGCCAGCTCACCAAACAGGGGTTCGGGAGGCTACACCTTC. It yields the protein CASSPNRGSGGYTF.